The source of this TCR beta chain is a study of CD8 T cells in Susac syndrome. A quantity of about 0.5 to 1 ug RNA underwent reverse transcription using random hexamers. One entry per CDR3 protein results from TCRdb running MiXCR on the immunoSEQ multiplex PCR reads. The sample includes some 110,000 distinct CDR3 sequences, 85% to 95% seen only once; the top ten take under 0.095%. The sample consisted of CD4+ T cells from PBMCs. The receptor was isolated from a human donor with multiple sclerosis.

CDR3 in DNA: TGTGCCAGCAGCCAAGAACGAGGGCGGCCAGATACGCAGTATTTT. Residues: CASSQERGRPDTQYF. This chain connects TRBV4-2 to TRBJ2-3; maybe TRBD2 (5 bases). CDR3 size: 15 residues. Germline V CDR1 and CDR2: LGHNA, YNFKEQ. Deletions cut 0 bases from V and 4 bases from J, with 11 bases between.